The rows below give T cell receptor beta chains drawn from one sample of a study of T-cell memory formation after mild COVID-19. One entry per CDR3 protein results from TCRdb running MiXCR on the 5' RACE reads. The sample consists of just under 150,000 distinct CDR3 sequences, 6% to 7% of them appearing once. The sample consisted of PBMCs or a T cell subset sorted from them (not recorded which). The receptors derive from an adult woman who had mild COVID-19 (a few samples of this study predate the infection). Cell type and time point are not known. The CDR3 runs from the conserved cysteine through the conserved F or W. The D gene is left open where the match is weak. Size is stated for part of the rows, as once, few or many counts, or as a class when the clone is expanded.

CDR3aa,CDR3nt,j_gene,v_gene,d_gene,abundance
CASSMSRRAYNEQFF,TGTGCCAGTAGTATGAGCAGGCGGGCCTACAATGAGCAGTTCTTC,TRBJ2-1,TRBV19,-,many
CASSFFRGEKLFF,TGTGCCAGCAGCTTTTTTCGGGGGGAAAAACTGTTTTTT,TRBJ1-4,TRBV5-6,-,many
CASSPREGKSSYNEQFF,TGTGCCAGCTCACCACGGGAGGGTAAGAGCTCCTACAATGAGCAGTTCTTC,TRBJ2-1,TRBV18,TRBD2,-
CASRSLGTGNNSPLHF,TGTGCCAGCAGGTCCCTCGGGACAGGGAATAATTCACCCCTCCACTTT,TRBJ1-6,TRBV6-5,TRBD1,few
CASSLGTGTVGNTIYF,TGTGCCAGCAGCTTAGGGACCGGGACCGTCGGAAACACCATATATTTT,TRBJ1-3,TRBV7-9,-,few
CSVAQRGSDTEAFF,TGCAGCGTCGCCCAGAGGGGTTCGGACACTGAAGCTTTCTTT,TRBJ1-1,TRBV29-1,-,few
CASSLGAGRTGNEQFF,TGTGCCAGCAGCTTAGGAGCCGGGAGGACCGGCAATGAGCAGTTCTTC,TRBJ2-1,TRBV7-9,TRBD2,-
CASSLGQTYTEAFF,TGCGCCAGCAGCTTGGGACAGACTTACACTGAAGCTTTCTTT,TRBJ1-1,TRBV5-1,-,many
CSARRGVETQYF,TGCAGTGCTAGACGCGGGGTAGAGACCCAGTACTTC,TRBJ2-5,TRBV20-1,-,-
CASSVARGTQYF,TGTGCCAGCAGTGTCGCAAGAGGGACCCAGTACTTC,TRBJ2-5,TRBV6-4,-,-
CASSLGTGVNEQFF,TGTGCCAGCAGCTTAGGGACAGGGGTGAATGAGCAGTTCTTC,TRBJ2-1,TRBV11-2,TRBD1,-